This T cell receptor beta chain was sequenced during a study of early T cells in non-severe SARS-CoV-2 infection. V was clipped by 1 base and J by 3 bases, with 6 bases between them. Germline values: CDR1 SGHRS, CDR2 YFSETQ. The CDR3 is 13 residues long. This clonotype was observed at least ten times. TCRdb recomputed calls from the 5' RACE reads with MiXCR, one row per CDR3 protein. The sample holds some 45,000 distinct CDR3 sequences, 3% to 4% seen once. This chain connects TRBV5-1 to TRBJ2-3, with a weak D call TRBD2 (5 bases). This TCR was recovered from an adult who was a healthcare worker with PCR-confirmed SARS-CoV-2 infection or an uninfected control (not recorded which). Sequencing was carried out using whole blood. The CDR3 nucleotides read TGCGCCAGCAGCTTGCAGCGGACAGATACGCAGTATTTT. Encoded protein: CASSLQRTDTQYF.